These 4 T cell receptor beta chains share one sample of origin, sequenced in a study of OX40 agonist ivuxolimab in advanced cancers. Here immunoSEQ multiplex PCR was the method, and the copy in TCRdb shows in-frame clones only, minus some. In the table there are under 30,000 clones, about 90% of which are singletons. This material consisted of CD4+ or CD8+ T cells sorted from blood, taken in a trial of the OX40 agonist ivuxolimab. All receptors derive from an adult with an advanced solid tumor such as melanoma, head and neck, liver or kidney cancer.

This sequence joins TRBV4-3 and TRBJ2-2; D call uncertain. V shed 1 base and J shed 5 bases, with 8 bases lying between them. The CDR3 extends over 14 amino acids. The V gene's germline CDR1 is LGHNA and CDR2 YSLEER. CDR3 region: CASSQGQVTGELFF. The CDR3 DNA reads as TGCGCCAGCAGCCAAGGGCAGGTGACCGGGGAGCTGTTTTTT.

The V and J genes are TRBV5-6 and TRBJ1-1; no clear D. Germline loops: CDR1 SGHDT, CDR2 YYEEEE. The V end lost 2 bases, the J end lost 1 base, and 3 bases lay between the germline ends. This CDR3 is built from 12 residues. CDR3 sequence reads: CASSFTNTEAFF. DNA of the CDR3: TGTGCCAGCAGCTTTACGAACACTGAAGCTTTCTTT.

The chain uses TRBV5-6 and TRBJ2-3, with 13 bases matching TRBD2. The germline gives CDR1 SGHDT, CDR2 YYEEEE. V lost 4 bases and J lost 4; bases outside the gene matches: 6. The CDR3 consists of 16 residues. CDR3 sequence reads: CASSRTSGSEADTQYF. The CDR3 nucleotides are TGTGCCAGCAGCCGGACTAGCGGGAGTGAGGCAGATACGCAGTATTTT.

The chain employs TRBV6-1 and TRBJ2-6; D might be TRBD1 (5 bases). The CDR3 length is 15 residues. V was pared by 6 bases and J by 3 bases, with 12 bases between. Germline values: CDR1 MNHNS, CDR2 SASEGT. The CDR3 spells CASSPQGSGANVLTF. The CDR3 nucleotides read TGTGCCAGCAGCCCGCAGGGAAGTGGGGCCAACGTCCTGACTTTC.